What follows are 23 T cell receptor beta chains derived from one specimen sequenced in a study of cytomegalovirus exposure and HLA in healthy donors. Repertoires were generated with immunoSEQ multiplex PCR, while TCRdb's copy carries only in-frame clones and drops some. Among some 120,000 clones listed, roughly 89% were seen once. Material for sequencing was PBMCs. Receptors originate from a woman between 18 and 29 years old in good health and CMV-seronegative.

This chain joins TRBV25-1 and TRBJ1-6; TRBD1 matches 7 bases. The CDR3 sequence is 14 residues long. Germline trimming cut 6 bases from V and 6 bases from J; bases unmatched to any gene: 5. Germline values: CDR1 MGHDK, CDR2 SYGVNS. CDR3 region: CASRRGDSNSPLHF. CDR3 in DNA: TGTGCCAGCAGGAGGGGGGACAGTAATTCACCCCTCCACTTT.

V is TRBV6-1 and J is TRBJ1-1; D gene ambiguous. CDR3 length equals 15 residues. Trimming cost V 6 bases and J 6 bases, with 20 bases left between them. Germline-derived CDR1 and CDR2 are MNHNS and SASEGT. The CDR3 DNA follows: TGTGCCAGCAGCGATAATACCCGGGCGCGGGCTGAAGCTTTCTTT. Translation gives CASSDNTRARAEAFF.

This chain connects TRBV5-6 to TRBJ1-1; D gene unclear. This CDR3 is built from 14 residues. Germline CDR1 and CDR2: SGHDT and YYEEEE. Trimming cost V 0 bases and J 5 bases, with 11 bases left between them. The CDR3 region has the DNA TGTGCCAGCAGCTTGGAGGCAGGTAGTACTGAAGCTTTCTTT. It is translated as CASSLEAGSTEAFF.

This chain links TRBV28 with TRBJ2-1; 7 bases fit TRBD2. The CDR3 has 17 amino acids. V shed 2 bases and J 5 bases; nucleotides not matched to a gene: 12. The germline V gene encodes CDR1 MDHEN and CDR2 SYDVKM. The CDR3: CASSLRFAGANDNEQFF. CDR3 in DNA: TGTGCCAGCAGTTTAAGGTTTGCGGGAGCCAACGACAATGAGCAGTTCTTC. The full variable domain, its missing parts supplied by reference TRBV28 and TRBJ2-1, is DVKVTQSSRYLVKRTGEKVFLECVQDMDHENMFWYRQDPGLGLRLIYFSYDVKMKEKGDIPEGYSVSREKKERFSLILESASTNQTSMYLCASSLRFAGANDNEQFFGPGTRLTVL.

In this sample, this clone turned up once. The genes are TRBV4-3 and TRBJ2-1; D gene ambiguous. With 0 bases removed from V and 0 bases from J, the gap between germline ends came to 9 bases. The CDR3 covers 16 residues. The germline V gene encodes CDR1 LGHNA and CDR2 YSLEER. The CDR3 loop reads CASSQEHSSSYNEQFF. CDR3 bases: TGCGCCAGCAGCCAAGAACACTCTAGCTCCTACAATGAGCAGTTCTTC.

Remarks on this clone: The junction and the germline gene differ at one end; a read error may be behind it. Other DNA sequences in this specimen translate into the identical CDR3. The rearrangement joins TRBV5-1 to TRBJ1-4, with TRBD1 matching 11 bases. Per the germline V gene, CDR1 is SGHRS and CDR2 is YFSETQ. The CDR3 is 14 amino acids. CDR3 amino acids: CASSLGQGDEKLFF. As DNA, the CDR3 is TGCGCCAGCAGTTTGGGACAGGGGGATGAAAAACTGTTTTTT.

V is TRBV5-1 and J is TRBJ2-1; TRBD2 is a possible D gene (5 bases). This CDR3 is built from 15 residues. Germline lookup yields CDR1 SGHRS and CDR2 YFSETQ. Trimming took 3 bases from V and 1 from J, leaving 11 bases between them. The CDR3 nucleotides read TGCGCCAGCAGCTCGGACTCGCAATCCTACAATGAGCAGTTCTTC. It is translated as CASSSDSQSYNEQFF. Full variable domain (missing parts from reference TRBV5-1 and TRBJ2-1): KAGVTQTPRYLIKTRGQQVTLSCSPISGHRSVSWYQQTPGQGLQFLFEYFSETQRNKGNFPGRFSGRQFSNSRSEMNVSTLELGDSALYLCASSSDSQSYNEQFFGPGTRLTVL.

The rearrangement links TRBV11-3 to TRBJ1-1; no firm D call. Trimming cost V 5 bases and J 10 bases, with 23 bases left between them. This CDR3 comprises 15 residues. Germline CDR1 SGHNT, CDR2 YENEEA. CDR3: CASSPTLDALVGAFF. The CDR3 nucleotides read TGTGCCAGCAGCCCCACCCTAGATGCTCTAGTAGGAGCTTTCTTT.

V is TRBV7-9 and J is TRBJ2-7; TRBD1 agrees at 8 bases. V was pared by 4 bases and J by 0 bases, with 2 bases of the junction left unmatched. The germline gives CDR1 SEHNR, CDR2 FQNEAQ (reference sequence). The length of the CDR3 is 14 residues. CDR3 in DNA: TGTGCCAGCAGCTGGGGACAGGCCTCCTACGAGCAGTACTTC. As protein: CASSWGQASYEQYF.

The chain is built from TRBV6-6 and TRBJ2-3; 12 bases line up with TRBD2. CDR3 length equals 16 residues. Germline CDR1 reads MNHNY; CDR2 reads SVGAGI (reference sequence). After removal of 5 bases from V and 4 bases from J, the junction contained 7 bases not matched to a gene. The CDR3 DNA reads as TGTGCCAGCAGTCGTCCTAGCGGGGGGGCGTCAGATACGCAGTATTTT. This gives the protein CASSRPSGGASDTQYF.

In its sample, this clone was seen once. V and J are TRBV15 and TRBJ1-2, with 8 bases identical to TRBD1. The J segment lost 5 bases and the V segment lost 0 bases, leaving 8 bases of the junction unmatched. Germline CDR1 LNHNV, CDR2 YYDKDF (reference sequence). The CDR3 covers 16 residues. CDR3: CATSRDRTGRTYGYTF. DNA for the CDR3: TGTGCCACCAGCAGAGATAGGACAGGGAGAACTTATGGCTACACCTTC.

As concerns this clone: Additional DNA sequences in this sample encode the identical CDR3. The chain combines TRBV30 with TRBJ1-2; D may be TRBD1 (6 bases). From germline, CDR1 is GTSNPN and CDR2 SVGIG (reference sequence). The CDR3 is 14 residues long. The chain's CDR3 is CARGGPGGNYGYTF. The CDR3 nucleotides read TGTGCACGAGGGGGGCCGGGGGGAAACTATGGCTACACCTTC.

CDR3 nucleotides: TGTGCCAGCAGCTTATGGGCAGGGGGCGCGGAAGGAAACACCATATATTTT. Protein sequence: CASSLWAGGAEGNTIYF. The chain joins TRBV7-9 to TRBJ1-3; 8 bases line up with TRBD1. The CDR3 is 17 residues long. CDR1 and CDR2 from the germline V gene are SEHNR and FQNEAQ (reference sequence). V was pared by 2 bases and J by 4 bases, with 10 bases of the junction left unmatched.

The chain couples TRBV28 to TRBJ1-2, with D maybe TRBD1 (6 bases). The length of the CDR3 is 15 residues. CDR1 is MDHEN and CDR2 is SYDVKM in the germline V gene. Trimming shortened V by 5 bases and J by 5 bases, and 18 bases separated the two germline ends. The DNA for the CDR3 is TGTGCCAGCAGTCTCCCCAAGGGCAGGGGATATGGCTACACCTTC. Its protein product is CASSLPKGRGYGYTF.

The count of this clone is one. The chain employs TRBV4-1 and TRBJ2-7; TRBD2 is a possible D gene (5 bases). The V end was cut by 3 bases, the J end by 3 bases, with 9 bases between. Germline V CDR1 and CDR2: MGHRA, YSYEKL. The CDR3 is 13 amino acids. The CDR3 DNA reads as TGCGCCAGCAGCCATGGACTCAACTACGAGCAGTACTTC. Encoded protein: CASSHGLNYEQYF.

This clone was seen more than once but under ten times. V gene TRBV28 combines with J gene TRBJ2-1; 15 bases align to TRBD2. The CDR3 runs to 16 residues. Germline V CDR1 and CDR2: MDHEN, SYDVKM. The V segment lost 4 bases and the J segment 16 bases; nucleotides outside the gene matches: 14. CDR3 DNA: TGTGCCAGCAGTTGGGTCGGGACTAGCGGGAGGAATGGGCTATTCTTC. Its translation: CASSWVGTSGRNGLFF.

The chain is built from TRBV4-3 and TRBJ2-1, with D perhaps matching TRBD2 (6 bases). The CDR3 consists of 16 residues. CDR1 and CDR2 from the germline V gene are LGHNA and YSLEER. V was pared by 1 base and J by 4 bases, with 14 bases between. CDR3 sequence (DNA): TGCGCCAGCAGCCAAGGGGAACTAGCAGGGTACAATGAGCAGTTCTTC. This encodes CASSQGELAGYNEQFF.

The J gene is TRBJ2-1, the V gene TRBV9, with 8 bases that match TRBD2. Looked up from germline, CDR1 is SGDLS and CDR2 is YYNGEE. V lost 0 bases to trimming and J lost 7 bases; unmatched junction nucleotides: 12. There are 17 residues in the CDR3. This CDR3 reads CASSVGNSGIRGNEQFF. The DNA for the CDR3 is TGTGCCAGCAGCGTAGGGAATAGCGGGATAAGGGGGAATGAGCAGTTCTTC.

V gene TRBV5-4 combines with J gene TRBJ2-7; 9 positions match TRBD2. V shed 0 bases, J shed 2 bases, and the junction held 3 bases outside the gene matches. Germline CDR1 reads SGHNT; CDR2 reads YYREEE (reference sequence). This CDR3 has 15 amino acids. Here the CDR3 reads CASSLDGGGAYEQYF. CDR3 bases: TGTGCCAGCAGCTTGGATGGCGGGGGGGCCTACGAGCAGTACTTC.

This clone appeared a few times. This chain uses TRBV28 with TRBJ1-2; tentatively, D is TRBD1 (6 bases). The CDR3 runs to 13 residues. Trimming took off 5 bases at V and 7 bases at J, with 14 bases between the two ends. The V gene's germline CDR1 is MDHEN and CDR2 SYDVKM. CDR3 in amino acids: CASSKQGAAGYTF. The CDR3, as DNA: TGTGCCAGCAGTAAACAGGGAGCGGCTGGCTACACCTTC.

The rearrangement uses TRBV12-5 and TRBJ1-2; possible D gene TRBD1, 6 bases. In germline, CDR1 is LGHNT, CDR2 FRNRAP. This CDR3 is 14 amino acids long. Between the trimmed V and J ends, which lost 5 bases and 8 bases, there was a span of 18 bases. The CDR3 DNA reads TGTGCTAGTGGTCCCGGCAGGGGCCCTTGGGGCTACACCTTC. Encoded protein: CASGPGRGPWGYTF.

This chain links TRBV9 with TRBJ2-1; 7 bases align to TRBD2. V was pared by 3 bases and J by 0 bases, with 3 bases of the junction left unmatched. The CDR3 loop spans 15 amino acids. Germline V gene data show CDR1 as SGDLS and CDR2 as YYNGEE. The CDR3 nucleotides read TGTGCCAGCAGCGATGCGGGAGACTCCTACAATGAGCAGTTCTTC. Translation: CASSDAGDSYNEQFF.

The CDR3 region is CASSETTSGYNEQFF. The CDR3 nucleotides are TGTGCCAGCAGTGAAACGACTAGCGGATACAATGAGCAGTTCTTC. The chain carries TRBV6-1 and TRBJ2-1, with 9 nucleotides matching TRBD2. This CDR3 contains 15 residues. Germline CDR1 reads MNHNS; CDR2 reads SASEGT. The trim removed 2 bases at V and 4 bases at J, leaving 3 bases unmatched.